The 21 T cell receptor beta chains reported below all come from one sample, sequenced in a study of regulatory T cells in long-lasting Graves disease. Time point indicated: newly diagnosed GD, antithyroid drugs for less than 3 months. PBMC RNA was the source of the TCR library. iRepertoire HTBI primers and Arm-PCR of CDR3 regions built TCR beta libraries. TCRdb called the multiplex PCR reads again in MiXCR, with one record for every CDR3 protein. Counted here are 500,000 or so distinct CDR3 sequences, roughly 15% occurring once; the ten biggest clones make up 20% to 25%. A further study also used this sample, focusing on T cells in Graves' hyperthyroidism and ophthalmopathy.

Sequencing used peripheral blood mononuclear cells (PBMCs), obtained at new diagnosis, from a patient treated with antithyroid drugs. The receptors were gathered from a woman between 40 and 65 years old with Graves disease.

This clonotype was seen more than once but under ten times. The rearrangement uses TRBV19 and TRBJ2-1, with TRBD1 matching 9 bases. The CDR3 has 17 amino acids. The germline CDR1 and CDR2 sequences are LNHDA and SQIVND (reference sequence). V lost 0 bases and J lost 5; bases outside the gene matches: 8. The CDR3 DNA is TGTGCCAGTAGTATAGATCCAGTGAGACAGGGGGACAATGAGCAGTTCTTC. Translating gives CASSIDPVRQGDNEQFF.

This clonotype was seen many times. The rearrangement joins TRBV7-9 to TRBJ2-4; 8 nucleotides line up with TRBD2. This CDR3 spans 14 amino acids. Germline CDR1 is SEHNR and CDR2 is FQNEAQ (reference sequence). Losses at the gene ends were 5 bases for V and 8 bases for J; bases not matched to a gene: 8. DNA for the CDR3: TGTGCCAGCAGCCAGTCGGGGGGGGGATACATTCAGTACTTC. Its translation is CASSQSGGGYIQYF. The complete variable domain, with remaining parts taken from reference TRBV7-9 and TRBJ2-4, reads DTGVSQNPRHKITKRGQNVTFRCDPISEHNRLYWYRQTLGQGPEFLTYFQNEAQLEKSRLLSDRFSAERPKGSFSTLEIQRTEQGDSAMYLCASSQSGGGYIQYFGAGTRLSVL.

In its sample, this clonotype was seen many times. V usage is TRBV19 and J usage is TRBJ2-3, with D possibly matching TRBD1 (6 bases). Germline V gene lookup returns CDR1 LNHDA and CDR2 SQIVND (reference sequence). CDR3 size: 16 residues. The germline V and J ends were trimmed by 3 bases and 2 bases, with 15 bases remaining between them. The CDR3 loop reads CASSMWGRRDTDTQYF. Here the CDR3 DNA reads TGTGCCAGTAGTATGTGGGGGCGAAGGGACACAGATACGCAGTATTTT.

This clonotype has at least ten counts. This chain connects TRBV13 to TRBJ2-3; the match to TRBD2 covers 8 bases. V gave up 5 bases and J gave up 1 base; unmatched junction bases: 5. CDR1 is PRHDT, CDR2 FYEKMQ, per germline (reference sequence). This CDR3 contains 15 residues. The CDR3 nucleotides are TGTGCCAGCAGCCAAGGAGCGGGGGGCACAGATACGCAGTATTTT. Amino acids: CASSQGAGGTDTQYF.

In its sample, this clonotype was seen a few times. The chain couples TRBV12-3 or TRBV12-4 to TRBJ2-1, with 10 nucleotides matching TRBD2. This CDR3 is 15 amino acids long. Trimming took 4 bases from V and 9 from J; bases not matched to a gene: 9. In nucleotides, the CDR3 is TGTGCCAGCAGTTCTTCCAGCGGGGGGGGAGTTGAGCAGTTCTTC. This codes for CASSSSSGGGVEQFF.

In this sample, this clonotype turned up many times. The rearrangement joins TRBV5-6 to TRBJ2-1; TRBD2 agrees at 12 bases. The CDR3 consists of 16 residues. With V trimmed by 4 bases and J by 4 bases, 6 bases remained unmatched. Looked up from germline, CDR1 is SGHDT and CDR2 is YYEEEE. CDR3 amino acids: CASSGAGTSGYNEQFF. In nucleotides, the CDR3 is TGTGCCAGCAGCGGAGCCGGGACTAGCGGGTACAATGAGCAGTTCTTC.

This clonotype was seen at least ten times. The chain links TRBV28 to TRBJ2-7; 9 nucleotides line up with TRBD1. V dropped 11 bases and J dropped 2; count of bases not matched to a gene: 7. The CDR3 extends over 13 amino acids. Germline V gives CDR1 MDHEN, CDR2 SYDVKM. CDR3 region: CALGTGNPYEQYF. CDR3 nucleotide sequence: TGTGCCTTAGGGACAGGGAATCCCTACGAGCAGTACTTC.

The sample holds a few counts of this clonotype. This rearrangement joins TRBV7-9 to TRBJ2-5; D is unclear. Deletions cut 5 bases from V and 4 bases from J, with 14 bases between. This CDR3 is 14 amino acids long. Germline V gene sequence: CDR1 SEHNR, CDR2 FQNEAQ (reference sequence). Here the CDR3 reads CASSVNHNLETQYF. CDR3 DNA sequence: TGTGCCAGCAGCGTCAACCATAATCTAGAGACCCAGTACTTC.

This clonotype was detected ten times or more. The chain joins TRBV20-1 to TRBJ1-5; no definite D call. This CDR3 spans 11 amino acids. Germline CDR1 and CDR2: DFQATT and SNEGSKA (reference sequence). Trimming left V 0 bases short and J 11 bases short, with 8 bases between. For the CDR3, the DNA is TGCAGTGCTAGAGATGACCGGGCCCAGCATTTT. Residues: CSARDDRAQHF.

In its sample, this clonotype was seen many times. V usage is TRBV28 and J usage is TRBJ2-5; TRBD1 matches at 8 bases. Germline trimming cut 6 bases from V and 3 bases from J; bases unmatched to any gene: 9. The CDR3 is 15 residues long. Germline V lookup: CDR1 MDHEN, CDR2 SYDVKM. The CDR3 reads CASSTFRDRKETQYF. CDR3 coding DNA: TGTGCCAGCAGCACCTTCCGGGACAGGAAAGAGACCCAGTACTTC.

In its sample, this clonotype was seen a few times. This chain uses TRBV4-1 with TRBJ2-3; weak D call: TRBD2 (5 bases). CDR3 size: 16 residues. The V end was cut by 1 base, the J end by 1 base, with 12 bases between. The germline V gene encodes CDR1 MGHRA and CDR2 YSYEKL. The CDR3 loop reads CASSQAQRVRTDTQYF. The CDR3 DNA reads TGCGCCAGCAGCCAAGCCCAGAGGGTCCGCACAGATACGCAGTATTTT.

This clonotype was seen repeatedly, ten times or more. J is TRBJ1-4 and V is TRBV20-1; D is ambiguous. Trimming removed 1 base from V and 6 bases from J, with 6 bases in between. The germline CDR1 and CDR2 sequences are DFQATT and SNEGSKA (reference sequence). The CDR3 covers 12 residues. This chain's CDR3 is CSARVSDEKLFF. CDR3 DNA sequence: TGCAGTGCTAGAGTCTCAGATGAAAAACTGTTTTTT.

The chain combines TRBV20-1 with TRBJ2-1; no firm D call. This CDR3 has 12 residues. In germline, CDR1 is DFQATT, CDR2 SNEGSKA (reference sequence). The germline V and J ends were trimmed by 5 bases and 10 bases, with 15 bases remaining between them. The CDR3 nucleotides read TGCAGTGCTGAAACTACCCCTACCGAGCAGTTCTTC. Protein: CSAETTPTEQFF.

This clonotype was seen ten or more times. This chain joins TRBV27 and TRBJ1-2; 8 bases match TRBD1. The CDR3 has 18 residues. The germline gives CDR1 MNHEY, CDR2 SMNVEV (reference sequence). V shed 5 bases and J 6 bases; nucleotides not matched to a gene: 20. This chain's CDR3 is CASSPIGQGTRPRDGYTF. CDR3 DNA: TGTGCCAGCAGTCCGATTGGACAGGGTACGCGCCCGCGGGATGGCTACACCTTC.

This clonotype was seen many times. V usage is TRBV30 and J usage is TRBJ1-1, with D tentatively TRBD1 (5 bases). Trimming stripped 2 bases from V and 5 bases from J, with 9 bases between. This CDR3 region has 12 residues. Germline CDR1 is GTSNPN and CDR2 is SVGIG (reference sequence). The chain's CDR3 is CAWSSRGTEAFF. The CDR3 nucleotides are TGTGCCTGGAGTTCAAGGGGAACTGAAGCTTTCTTT.

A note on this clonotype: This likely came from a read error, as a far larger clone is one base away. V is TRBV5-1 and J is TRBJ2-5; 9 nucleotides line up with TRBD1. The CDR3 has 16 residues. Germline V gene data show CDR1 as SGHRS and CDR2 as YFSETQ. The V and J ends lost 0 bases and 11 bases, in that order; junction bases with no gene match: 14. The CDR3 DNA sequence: TGCGCCAGCAGCTTGGAACAGGGGGCGCGATCAAGTGAGCAGTACTTC. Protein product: CASSLEQGARSSEQYF.

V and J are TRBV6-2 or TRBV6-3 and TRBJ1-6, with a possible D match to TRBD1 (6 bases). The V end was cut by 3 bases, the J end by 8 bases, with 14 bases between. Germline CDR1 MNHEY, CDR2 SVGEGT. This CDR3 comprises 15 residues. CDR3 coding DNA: TGTGCCAGCAGTTATGGTGGGGGCGTTGATTCACCCCTCCACTTT. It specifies CASSYGGGVDSPLHF.

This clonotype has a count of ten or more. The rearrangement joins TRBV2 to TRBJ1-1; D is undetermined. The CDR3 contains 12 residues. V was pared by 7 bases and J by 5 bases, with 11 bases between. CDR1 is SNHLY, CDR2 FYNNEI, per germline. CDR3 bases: TGTGCCAGCAAAATCTCGGGTACTGAAGCTTTCTTT. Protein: CASKISGTEAFF.

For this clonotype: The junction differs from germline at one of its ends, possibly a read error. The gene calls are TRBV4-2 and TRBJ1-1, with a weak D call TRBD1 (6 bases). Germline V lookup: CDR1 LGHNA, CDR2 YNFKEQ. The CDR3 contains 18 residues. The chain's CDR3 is CASSQDLRTGIMKTEAFF. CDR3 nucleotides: TGTGCCAGCAGCCAAGATCTGAGAACAGGGATCATGAAGACTGAAGCTTTCTTT.

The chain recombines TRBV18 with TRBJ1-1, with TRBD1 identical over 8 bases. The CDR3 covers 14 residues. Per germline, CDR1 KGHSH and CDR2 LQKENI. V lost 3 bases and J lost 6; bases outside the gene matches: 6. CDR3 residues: CASSPQGANAEAFF. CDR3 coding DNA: TGTGCCAGCTCACCCCAGGGGGCGAATGCTGAAGCTTTCTTT.

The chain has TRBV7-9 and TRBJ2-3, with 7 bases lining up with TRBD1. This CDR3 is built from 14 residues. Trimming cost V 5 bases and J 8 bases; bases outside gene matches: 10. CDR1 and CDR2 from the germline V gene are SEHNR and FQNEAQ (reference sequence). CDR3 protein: CASSVEGTEATQYF. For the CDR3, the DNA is TGTGCCAGCAGCGTTGAAGGGACAGAAGCTACGCAGTATTTT.